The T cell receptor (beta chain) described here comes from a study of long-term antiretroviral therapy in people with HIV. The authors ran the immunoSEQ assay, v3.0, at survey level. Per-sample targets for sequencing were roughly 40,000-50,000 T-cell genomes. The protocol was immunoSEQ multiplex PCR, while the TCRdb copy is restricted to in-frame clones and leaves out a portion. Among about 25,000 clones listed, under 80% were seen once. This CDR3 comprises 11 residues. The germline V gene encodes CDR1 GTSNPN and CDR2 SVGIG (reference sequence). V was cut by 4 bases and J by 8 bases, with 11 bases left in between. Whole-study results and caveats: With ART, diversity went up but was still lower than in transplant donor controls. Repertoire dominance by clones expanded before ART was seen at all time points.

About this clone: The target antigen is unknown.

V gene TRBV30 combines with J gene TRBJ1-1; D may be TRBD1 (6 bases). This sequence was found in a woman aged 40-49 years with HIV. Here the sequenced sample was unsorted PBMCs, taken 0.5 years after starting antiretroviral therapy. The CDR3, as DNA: TGTGCCTGGAATGGACAGTCCGAAGCTTTCTTT. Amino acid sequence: CAWNGQSEAFF.